This T cell receptor beta chain comes out of a study of regulatory dendritic cells for organ transplantation. About this clone itself: What it binds is unknown.

Points from the study as a whole: Resting memory CD8+ T cells held the most alloreactive clonotypes. Memory CD8+ clonal expansion seemed more limited with regulatory than mature dendritic cells.

Germline V CDR1 and CDR2: KGHSH, LQKENI. Between the trimmed V and J ends, which lost 6 bases and 3 bases, there was a span of 15 bases. The CDR3 contains 14 residues. Sorted subsets were CFSE-labeled and cultured approximately 5 days with allogeneic dendritic cells. Profiled with immunoSEQ multiplex PCR; TCRdb holds only in-frame clones, not every one. Of 15,000 to 20,000 clones listed, approximately 79% are singletons. The specimen sequenced was memory CD4+ T cells from blood cultured with regulatory dendritic cells. Described subset: CD45RO+ memory T cells. This clonotype was obtained from a human donor in good health. This chain links TRBV18 with TRBJ2-7; perhaps TRBD2 as D (6 bases). The CDR3 coding sequence is TGTGCCAGCTCTCCGGGGAGGACCTACTACGAGCAGTACTTC. It specifies CASSPGRTYYEQYF.